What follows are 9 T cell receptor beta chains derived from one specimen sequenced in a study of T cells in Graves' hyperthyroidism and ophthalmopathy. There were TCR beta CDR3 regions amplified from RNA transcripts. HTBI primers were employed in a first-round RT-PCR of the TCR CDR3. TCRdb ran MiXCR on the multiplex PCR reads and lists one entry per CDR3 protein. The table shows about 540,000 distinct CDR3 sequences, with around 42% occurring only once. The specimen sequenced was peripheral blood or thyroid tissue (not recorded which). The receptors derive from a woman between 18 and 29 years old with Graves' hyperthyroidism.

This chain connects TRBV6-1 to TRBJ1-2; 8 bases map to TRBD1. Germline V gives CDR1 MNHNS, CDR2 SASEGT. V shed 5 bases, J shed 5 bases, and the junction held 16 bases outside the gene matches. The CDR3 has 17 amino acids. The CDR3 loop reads CASSLNRHRGRVYGYTF. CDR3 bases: TGTGCCAGCAGTCTAAACCGACACAGGGGGAGGGTTTATGGCTACACCTTC.

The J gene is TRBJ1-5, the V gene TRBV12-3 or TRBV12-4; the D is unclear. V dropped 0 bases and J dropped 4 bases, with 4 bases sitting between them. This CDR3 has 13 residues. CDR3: CASSLADNQPQHF. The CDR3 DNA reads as TGTGCCAGCAGTTTAGCGGATAATCAGCCCCAGCATTTT.

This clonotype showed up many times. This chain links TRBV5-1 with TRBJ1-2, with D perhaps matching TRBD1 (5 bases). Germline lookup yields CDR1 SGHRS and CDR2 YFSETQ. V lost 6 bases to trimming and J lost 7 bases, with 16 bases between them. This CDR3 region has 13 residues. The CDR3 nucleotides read TGCGCCAGCAAAAGGGGAGGATATAGTGGCTACACCTTC. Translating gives CASKRGGYSGYTF.

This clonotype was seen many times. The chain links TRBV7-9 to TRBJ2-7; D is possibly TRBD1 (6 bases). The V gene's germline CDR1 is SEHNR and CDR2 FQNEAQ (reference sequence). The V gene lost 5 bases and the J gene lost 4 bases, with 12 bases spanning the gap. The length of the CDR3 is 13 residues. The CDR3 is CASSQRTDYEQYF. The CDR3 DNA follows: TGTGCCAGCAGCCAACGGACAGATTACGAGCAGTACTTC.

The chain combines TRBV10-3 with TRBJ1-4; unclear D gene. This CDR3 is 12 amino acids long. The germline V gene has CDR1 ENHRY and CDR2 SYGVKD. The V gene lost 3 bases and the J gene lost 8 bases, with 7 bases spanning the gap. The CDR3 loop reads CAISDTDEKLFF. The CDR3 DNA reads TGTGCCATCAGTGACACGGACGAAAAACTGTTTTTT.

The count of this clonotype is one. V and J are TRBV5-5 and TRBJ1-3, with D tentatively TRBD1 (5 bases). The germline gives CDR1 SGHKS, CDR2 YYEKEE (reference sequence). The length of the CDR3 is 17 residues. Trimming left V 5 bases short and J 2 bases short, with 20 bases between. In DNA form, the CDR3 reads TGTGCCAGCAGACGACTAGCGTCCGACAGTGCTGGAAACACCATATATTTT. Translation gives CASRRLASDSAGNTIYF. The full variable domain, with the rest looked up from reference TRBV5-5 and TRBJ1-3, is DAGVTQSPTHLIKTRGQQVTLRCSPISGHKSVSWYQQVLGQGPQFIFQYYEKEERGRGNFPDRFSARQFPNYSSELNVNALLLGDSALYLCASRRLASDSAGNTIYFGEGSWLTVV.

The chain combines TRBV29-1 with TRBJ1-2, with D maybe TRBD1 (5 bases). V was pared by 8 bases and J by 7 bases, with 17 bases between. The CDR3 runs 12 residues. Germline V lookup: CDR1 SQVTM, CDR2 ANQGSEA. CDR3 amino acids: CSSWGRSPGYTF. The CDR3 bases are TGCAGCAGTTGGGGCAGGTCCCCTGGCTACACCTTC.

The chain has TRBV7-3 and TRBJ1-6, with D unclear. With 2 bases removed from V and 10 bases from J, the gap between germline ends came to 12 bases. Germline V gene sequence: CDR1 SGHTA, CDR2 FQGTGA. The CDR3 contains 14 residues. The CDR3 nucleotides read TGTGCCAGCAGCTTAGTGGCGGGATACTCACCCCTCCACTTT. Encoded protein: CASSLVAGYSPLHF.

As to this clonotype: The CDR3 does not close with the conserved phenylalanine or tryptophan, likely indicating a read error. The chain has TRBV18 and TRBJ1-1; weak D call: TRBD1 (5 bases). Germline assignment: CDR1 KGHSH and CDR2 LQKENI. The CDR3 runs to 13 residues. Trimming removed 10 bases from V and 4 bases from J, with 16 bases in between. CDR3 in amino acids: CATTGGEGTEAFL. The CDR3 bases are TGTGCCACCACGGGGGGGGAGGGCACTGAAGCTTTCCTT.